The rows below give T cell receptor beta chains drawn from one sample of a study of blood T cell repertoires in COVID-19. The table came from immunoSEQ multiplex PCR; TCRdb's copy has only in-frame clones and leaves some out. The repertoire holds around 200,000 clones, 84% seen once, with more than 14% in the top ten. Sequencing was carried out using peripheral blood. These receptor sequences come from a woman in her 70s with COVID-19, enrolled during active disease. Both conserved end residues are part of each CDR3. D genes are given only for firm matches. Expanded clones are given a class, and other clones once, few, many or no size at all.

j_call v_call clone_size d_call cdr3_length cdr3_aa cdr3_nt
TRBJ1-3 TRBV12-3/TRBV12-4 few - 13 CASSLFEGNTIYF TGTGCCAGCAGTCTCTTTGAGGGAAACACCATATATTTT
TRBJ2-2 TRBV7-3 - - 14 CASSFQANTGELFF TGTGCCAGCAGCTTCCAGGCGAACACCGGGGAGCTGTTTTTT
TRBJ2-6 TRBV2 few TRBD1 15 CASSGTGGGANVLTF TGTGCCAGCAGTGGGACAGGGGGTGGGGCCAACGTCCTGACTTTC
TRBJ1-6 TRBV19 - - 14 CASSILDSNSPLHF TGTGCCAGTAGTATCCTGGACAGTAATTCACCCCTCCACTTT
TRBJ2-7 TRBV10-3 - TRBD1 12 CAHRDRDYEQYF TGTGCCCACAGGGACAGGGACTACGAGCAGTACTTC
TRBJ1-4 TRBV21-1 - - 14 CASSRDRGNEKLFF TGTGCCAGCAGCAGGGACAGGGGGAATGAAAAACTGTTTTTT
TRBJ2-5 TRBV4-2 - TRBD1 16 CASSQLIRDRQETQYF TGTGCCAGCAGCCAGCTCATCCGGGACAGACAAGAGACCCAGTACTTC
TRBJ2-5 TRBV6-4 - TRBD1 19 CASSDSRQGARGPQETQYF TGTGCCAGCAGTGACTCCCGGCAGGGGGCACGGGGACCCCAAGAGACCCAGTACTTC
TRBJ1-2 TRBV25-1 - - 12 CASSGQVYGYTF TGTGCCAGCAGTGGACAGGTCTATGGCTACACCTTC
TRBJ2-5 TRBV3-1/TRBV3-2 - TRBD2 16 CASSHISGEYQETQYF TGTGCCAGCAGCCATATTAGCGGGGAGTACCAAGAGACCCAGTACTTC
TRBJ1-5 TRBV28 once TRBD1 16 CASSADRGTSNQPQHF TGTGCCAGCAGCGCCGACAGGGGAACAAGCAATCAGCCCCAGCATTTT
TRBJ1-1 TRBV28 - - 13 CASSLLRNTEAFF TGTGCCAGCAGCCTACTGAGGAACACTGAAGCTTTCTTT
TRBJ2-1 TRBV27 - - 17 CASSREERMGSYNEQFF TGTGCCAGCAGCCGCGAGGAGAGGATGGGCTCCTACAATGAGCAGTTCTTC
TRBJ2-2 TRBV5-5 - - 13 CASSARGVGELFF TGTGCCAGCAGCGCCAGGGGGGTTGGGGAGCTGTTTTTT
TRBJ1-5 TRBV28 many - 14 CASSPDPGNQPQHF TGTGCCAGCAGCCCAGACCCAGGGAATCAGCCCCAGCATTTT
TRBJ1-3 TRBV7-8 - TRBD1 15 CASSPRQGSGNTIYF TGTGCCAGCAGCCCAAGACAGGGGTCAGGAAACACCATATATTTT
TRBJ2-5 TRBV5-1 - - 13 CASSLVVQETQYF TGCGCCAGCAGCTTGGTCGTCCAAGAGACCCAGTACTTC
TRBJ1-1 TRBV25-1 - TRBD1 14 CASSEIPTGAEAFF TGTGCCAGCAGTGAAATTCCCACAGGGGCTGAAGCTTTCTTT
TRBJ2-1 TRBV6-1 - - 12 CASSEEGYEQFF TGTGCCAGCAGTGAAGAGGGGTATGAGCAGTTCTTC
TRBJ2-7 TRBV30 - - 14 CAWTTGQSAYEQYF TGTGCCTGGACCACCGGACAGTCCGCCTACGAGCAGTACTTC
TRBJ1-5 TRBV30 - TRBD1 15 CAWSRIWTGGQPQHF TGTGCCTGGAGTCGTATCTGGACAGGGGGTCAGCCCCAGCATTTT
TRBJ1-1 TRBV3-1/TRBV3-2 - - 16 CASSQDRPGSFSEAFF TGTGCCAGCAGCCAAGACCGGCCGGGATCGTTTAGTGAAGCTTTCTTT
TRBJ2-3 TRBV6-5 - - 14 CASSSYRGTDTQYF TGTGCCAGCAGTTCGTACAGGGGCACAGATACGCAGTATTTT
TRBJ1-1 TRBV28 - - 16 CASSLPLRAQRTEAFF TGTGCCAGCAGTTTACCCCTCAGGGCTCAGAGGACTGAAGCTTTCTTT
TRBJ2-5 TRBV28 - TRBD2 16 CASSSFSRGSGETQYF TGTGCCAGCAGTTCTTTCTCGCGCGGGAGCGGAGAGACCCAGTACTTC
TRBJ1-1 TRBV28 - - 19 CASSSTLDRIGASGTEAFF TGTGCCAGCAGTTCCACCCTAGACAGGATCGGTGCTTCAGGAACTGAAGCTTTCTTT
TRBJ2-4 TRBV28 few - 14 CASSLPDGRDIQYF TGTGCCAGCAGTTTGCCCGACGGCCGGGACATTCAGTACTTC
TRBJ2-1 TRBV3-1/TRBV3-2 - - 15 CAAGALASDHNEQFF TGTGCCGCCGGGGCCCTGGCTAGCGACCACAATGAGCAGTTCTTC
TRBJ2-7 TRBV19 - - 15 CASSLRANTYYEQYF TGTGCCAGTAGTTTAAGAGCGAATACTTACTACGAGCAGTACTTC
TRBJ1-3 TRBV12-3/TRBV12-4 - - 13 CASSPFSGNTIYF TGTGCCAGCAGTCCCTTCTCTGGAAACACCATATATTTT
TRBJ1-1 TRBV3-1/TRBV3-2 - TRBD1 14 CASKDGTVNTEAFF TGTGCCAGCAAAGACGGGACAGTGAACACTGAAGCTTTCTTT
TRBJ2-7 TRBV5-1 - - 13 CASRLGGEGEQYF TGCGCCAGCAGACTGGGCGGGGAAGGCGAGCAGTACTTC
TRBJ2-1 TRBV6-5 - - 11 CASSKRGKQFF TGTGCCAGCAGCAAAAGGGGGAAGCAGTTCTTC
TRBJ1-2 TRBV9 - TRBD1 16 CASSTRQGQFNYGYTF TGTGCCAGCAGCACCCGACAGGGGCAGTTTAACTATGGCTACACCTTC
TRBJ2-2 TRBV3-1/TRBV3-2 - - 13 CASSPRGAGELFF TGTGCCAGCAGTCCCAGGGGAGCCGGGGAGCTGTTTTTT
TRBJ1-2 TRBV28 - - 14 CASRSGGAGYGYTF TGTGCCAGCAGGAGTGGGGGCGCAGGCTATGGCTACACCTTC
TRBJ1-5 TRBV19 - TRBD1 16 CASNPGAGGQGQPQHF TGTGCCAGTAACCCCGGGGCGGGGGGACAGGGTCAGCCCCAGCATTTT
TRBJ2-4 TRBV14 - - 15 CASSQEWGRKNIQYF TGTGCCAGCAGCCAAGAGTGGGGCAGAAAAAACATTCAGTACTTC
TRBJ1-2 TRBV19 - - 17 CASSTPGGLESTYGYTF TGTGCCAGTAGTACCCCAGGAGGCCTTGAGTCAACTTATGGCTACACCTTC
TRBJ1-5 TRBV5-5 - - 14 CASSFQLRDQPQHF TGTGCCAGCAGCTTCCAGCTGAGGGATCAGCCCCAGCATTTT
TRBJ1-2 TRBV9 - - 14 CASSVASGYPGYTF TGTGCCAGCAGCGTGGCCAGCGGGTACCCTGGCTACACCTTC
TRBJ1-1 TRBV20-1 - TRBD1 16 CSASGTGRFANTEAFF TGCAGTGCTAGTGGGACAGGGAGGTTTGCGAACACTGAAGCTTTCTTT
TRBJ2-2 TRBV11-3 few TRBD1 14 CASSGQGDTGELFF TGTGCCAGCAGCGGACAGGGGGACACCGGGGAGCTGTTTTTT
TRBJ1-1 TRBV11-2 - TRBD1 15 CASRRGQGRDTEAFF TGTGCCAGCAGACGCGGACAGGGGAGGGACACTGAAGCTTTCTTT
TRBJ1-6 TRBV9 - TRBD1 14 CASSAQGRNSPLHF TGTGCCAGCAGCGCACAGGGGAGGAATTCACCCCTCCACTTT
TRBJ2-7 TRBV28 - TRBD2 16 CASSLSASGLSYEQYF TGTGCCAGCAGTTTATCCGCTAGCGGGCTATCCTACGAGCAGTACTTC
TRBJ1-5 TRBV5-1 - - 17 CASSPTPRRDSNQPQHF TGCGCCAGCAGCCCCACCCCGAGGCGGGATAGCAATCAGCCCCAGCATTTT
TRBJ1-2 TRBV19 - - 13 CASRQRGADGYTF TGTGCCAGCCGACAACGGGGGGCGGATGGCTACACCTTC